This T cell receptor beta chain appears in the sequencing data of a study of T cell repertoires in cytomegalovirus infection. About the study: Newly reported HLA-C-restricted and thoroughly characterized HLA-B-restricted CMV epitopes were employed. CMV infection plus the matching HLA type was flagged by public TCR beta signatures. Study-wide results and limits: Carriers of CMV and the relevant HLA type were discriminated by public TCR beta frequency. Within the response measured ex vivo, HLA-C-restricted CMV-specific TCR beta clonotypes were dominant.

TCRdb redid the calling of the reads with MiXCR, one entry per CDR3 protein. Of about 700,000 distinct CDR3 sequences listed, about 30% are singletons. The CDR3 loop spans 15 amino acids. The germline CDR1 and CDR2 sequences are SGHVS and FQNEAQ. V trimming: 0 bases; J trimming: 7 bases; junction bases outside the gene matches: 5. This clonotype was counted only a few times. Its matching antigen is unknown. The TCR was taken from a human donor in good health (CMV status not recorded). Some clones in this sample may be carry-over from other donors' samples. The chain employs TRBV7-8 and TRBJ1-2, with 10 bases aligning to TRBD1. The specimen was cultured PBMCs, collected from culture after CMV antigen stimulation. The CDR3 region is CASSLAGTGASGYTF. DNA of the CDR3: TGTGCCAGCAGCTTAGCCGGGACAGGGGCTTCTGGCTACACCTTC. Looking up the rest from reference TRBV7-8 and TRBJ1-2 gives the full variable domain: GAGVSQSPRYKVAKRGQDVALRCDPISGHVSLFWYQQALGQGPEFLTYFQNEAQLDKSGLPSDRFFAERPEGSVSTLKIQRTQQEDSAVYLCASSLAGTGASGYTFGSGTRLTVV.